This T cell receptor beta chain was found in a study of control samples from healthy donors and cancer patients. This CDR3 contains 12 residues. V shed 4 bases and J shed 3 bases, with 4 bases lying between them. Germline V CDR1 and CDR2: MNHEY, SVGEGT. The data were produced by immunoSEQ multiplex PCR, yet TCRdb's version contains in-frame clones alone and is incomplete. Among approximately 72,000 clones listed, 89% were seen once. The count of this clone is one. This TCR derives from a man aged 50 or older in good health. The rearrangement links TRBV6-2 or TRBV6-3 to TRBJ1-5; no clear D. Sequenced sample: blood. The DNA for the CDR3 is TGTGCCAGCAGTTTCCCCAATCAGCCCCAGCATTTT. Translated: CASSFPNQPQHF.